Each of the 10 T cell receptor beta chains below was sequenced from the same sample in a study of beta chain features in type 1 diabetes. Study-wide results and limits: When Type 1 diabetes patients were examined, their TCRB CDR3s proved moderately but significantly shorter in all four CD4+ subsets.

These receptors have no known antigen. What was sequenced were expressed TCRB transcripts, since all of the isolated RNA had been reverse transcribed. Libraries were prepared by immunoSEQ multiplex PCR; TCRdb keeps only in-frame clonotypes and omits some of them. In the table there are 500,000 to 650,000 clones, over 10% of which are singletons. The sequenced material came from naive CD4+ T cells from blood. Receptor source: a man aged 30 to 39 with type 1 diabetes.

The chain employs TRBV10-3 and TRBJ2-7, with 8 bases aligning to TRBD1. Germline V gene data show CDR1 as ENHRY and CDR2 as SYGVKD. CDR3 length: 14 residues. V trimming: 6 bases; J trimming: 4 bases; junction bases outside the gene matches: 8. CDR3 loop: CAIRSDRGGYEQYF. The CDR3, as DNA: TGTGCCATCAGATCCGACAGGGGAGGATACGAGCAGTACTTC.

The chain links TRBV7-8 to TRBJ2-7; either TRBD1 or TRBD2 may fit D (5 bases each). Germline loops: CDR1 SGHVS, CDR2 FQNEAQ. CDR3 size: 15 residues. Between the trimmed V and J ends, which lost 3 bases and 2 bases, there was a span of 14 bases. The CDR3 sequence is CASSLSGTSAYEQYF. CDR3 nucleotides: TGTGCCAGCAGCTTGTCCGGGACGTCAGCCTACGAGCAGTACTTC.

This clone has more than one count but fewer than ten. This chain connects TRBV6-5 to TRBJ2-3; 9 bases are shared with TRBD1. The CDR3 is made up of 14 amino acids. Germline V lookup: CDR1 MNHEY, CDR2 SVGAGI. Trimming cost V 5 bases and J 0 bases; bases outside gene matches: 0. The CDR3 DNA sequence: TGTGCCAGCAGTGGGACAGGGAGCACAGATACGCAGTATTTT. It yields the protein CASSGTGSTDTQYF.

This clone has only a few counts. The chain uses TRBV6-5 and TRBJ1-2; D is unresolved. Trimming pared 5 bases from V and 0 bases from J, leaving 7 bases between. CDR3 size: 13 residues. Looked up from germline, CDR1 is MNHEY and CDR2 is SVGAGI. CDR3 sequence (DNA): TGTGCCAGCAGTCCAAGCACTAACTATGGCTACACCTTC. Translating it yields CASSPSTNYGYTF.

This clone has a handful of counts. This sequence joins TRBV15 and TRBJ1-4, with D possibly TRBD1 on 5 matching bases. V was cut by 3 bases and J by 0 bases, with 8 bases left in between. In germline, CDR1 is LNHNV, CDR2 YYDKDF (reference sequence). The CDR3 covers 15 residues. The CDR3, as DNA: TGTGCCACCAGCAGCCAACAGGCAACTAATGAAAAACTGTTTTTT. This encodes CATSSQQATNEKLFF.

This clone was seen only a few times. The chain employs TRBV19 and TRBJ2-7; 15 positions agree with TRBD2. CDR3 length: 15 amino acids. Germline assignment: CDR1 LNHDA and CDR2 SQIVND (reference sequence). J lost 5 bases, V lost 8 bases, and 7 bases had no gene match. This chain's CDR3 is CASRTSGGAIHEQYF. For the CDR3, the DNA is TGTGCCAGTCGGACTAGCGGGGGGGCCATCCACGAGCAGTACTTC.

The CDR3 nucleotides read TGTGCCAGCAGCCAAGATAGGACACTCAATTCACCCCTCCACTTT. This translates into CASSQDRTLNSPLHF. The chain is built from TRBV4-2 and TRBJ1-6; D perhaps matches TRBD1 (5 bases). Germline-derived CDR1 and CDR2 are LGHNA and YNFKEQ. V was trimmed by 0 bases and J by 7 bases, leaving 10 bases between them. CDR3 size: 15 residues.

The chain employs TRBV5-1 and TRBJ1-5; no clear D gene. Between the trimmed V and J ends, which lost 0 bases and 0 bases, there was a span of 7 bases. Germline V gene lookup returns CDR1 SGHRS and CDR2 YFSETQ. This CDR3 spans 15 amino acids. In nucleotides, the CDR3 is TGCGCCAGCAGCTTGGCCCCGGATAGCAATCAGCCCCAGCATTTT. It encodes CASSLAPDSNQPQHF.

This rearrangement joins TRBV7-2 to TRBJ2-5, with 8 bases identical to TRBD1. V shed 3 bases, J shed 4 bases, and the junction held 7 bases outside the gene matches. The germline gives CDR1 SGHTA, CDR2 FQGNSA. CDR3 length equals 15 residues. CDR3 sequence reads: CASSFSSGGAETQYF. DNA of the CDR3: TGTGCCAGCAGCTTTTCTTCAGGGGGCGCAGAGACCCAGTACTTC.

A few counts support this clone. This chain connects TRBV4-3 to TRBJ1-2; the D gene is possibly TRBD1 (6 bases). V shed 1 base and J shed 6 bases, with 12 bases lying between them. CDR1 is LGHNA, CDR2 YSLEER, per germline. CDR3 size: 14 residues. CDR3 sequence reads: CASSQVGGAHGYTF. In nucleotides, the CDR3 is TGCGCCAGCAGCCAAGTAGGGGGGGCTCATGGCTACACCTTC.